The TCR beta chain under discussion was sequenced for a study of neurological immune-mediated disorders. Findings of the study overall: The study found no CDR3 amino acid sequences shared by expanded clones across subjects, suggesting private repertoires in all groups.

This CDR3 region has 16 residues. Per germline, CDR1 SGHVS and CDR2 FQNEAQ. V lost 2 bases and J 6 bases, leaving 18 bases between the germline ends. Details on this clonotype: Its antigen is currently unknown.

From the 5' RACE reads, TCRdb called clonotypes with MiXCR, one entry per CDR3 protein. The data show 75,000 to 80,000 distinct CDR3 sequences, approximately 5% seen once. This rearrangement joins TRBV7-8 to TRBJ2-3; TRBD1 might be the D (6 bases). This TCR came from a woman between 25 and 40 years old with multiple sclerosis. The sequenced sample consisted of PBMCs. Written as DNA, the CDR3 is TGTGCCAGCAGCTTACCGGGTCACAGGGCTGAGGATACGCAGTATTTT. Residues: CASSLPGHRAEDTQYF. The whole variable domain, remainder taken from reference TRBV7-8 and TRBJ2-3, is GAGVSQSPRYKVAKRGQDVALRCDPISGHVSLFWYQQALGQGPEFLTYFQNEAQLDKSGLPSDRFFAERPEGSVSTLKIQRTQQEDSAVYLCASSLPGHRAEDTQYFGPGTRLTVL.